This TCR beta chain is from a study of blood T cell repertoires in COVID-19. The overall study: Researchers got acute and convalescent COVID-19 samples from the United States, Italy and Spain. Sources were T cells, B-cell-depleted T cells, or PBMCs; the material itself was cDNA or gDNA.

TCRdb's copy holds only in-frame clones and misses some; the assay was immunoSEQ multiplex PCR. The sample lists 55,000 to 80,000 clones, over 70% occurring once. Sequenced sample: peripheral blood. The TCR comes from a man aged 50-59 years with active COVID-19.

CDR3 in DNA: TGCGCCAGCAGCTTGGGGTTAGCAGTGAACACCGGGGAGCTGTTTTTT. Its protein product is CASSLGLAVNTGELFF. This chain joins TRBV5-1 and TRBJ2-2, with no clear D. In germline, CDR1 is SGHRS, CDR2 YFSETQ. Trimming shortened V by 0 bases and J by 1 base, and 10 bases separated the two germline ends. The CDR3 length is 16 residues.